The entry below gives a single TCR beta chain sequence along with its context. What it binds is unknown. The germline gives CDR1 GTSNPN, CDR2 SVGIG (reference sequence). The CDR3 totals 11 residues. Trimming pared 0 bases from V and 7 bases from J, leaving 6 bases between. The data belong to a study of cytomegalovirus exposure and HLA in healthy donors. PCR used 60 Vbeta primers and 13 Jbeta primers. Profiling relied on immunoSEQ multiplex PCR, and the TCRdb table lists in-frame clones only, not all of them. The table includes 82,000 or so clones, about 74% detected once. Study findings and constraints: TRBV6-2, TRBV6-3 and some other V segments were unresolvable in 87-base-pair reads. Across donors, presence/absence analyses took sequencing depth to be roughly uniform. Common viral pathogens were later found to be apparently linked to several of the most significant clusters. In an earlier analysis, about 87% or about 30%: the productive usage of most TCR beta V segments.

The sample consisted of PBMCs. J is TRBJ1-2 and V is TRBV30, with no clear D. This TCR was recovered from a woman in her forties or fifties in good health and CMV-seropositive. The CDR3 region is CAWSVQIGYTF. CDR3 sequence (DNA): TGTGCCTGGAGTGTACAGATTGGCTACACCTTC.